The 5 T cell receptor beta chains reported below all come from one sample, sequenced in a study of CD8+ T cells in alopecia areata. Following extraction, RNA underwent reverse transcription to cDNA, which served as the sequencing template. Sequencing used immunoSEQ multiplex PCR; TCRdb keeps in-frame clones, though not all of them. There are 140,000 to 150,000 clones in the sample; more than 55% occur only once, and 36% lies in the top ten. The sequenced sample was CD8+ T cells sorted from blood. These receptors originate from a human donor in good health.

The chain links TRBV5-1 to TRBJ2-7; TRBD1 agrees at 8 bases. This CDR3 region has 11 residues. Germline CDR1 SGHRS, CDR2 YFSETQ. Trimming removed 7 bases from V and 6 bases from J; junction bases left unmatched: 3. CDR3 residues: CASETGGEQYF. The CDR3 DNA follows: TGCGCCAGCGAAACAGGGGGCGAGCAGTACTTC.

This clone was recorded a few times. The chain has TRBV4-1 and TRBJ2-3; TRBD1 is a possible D gene (5 bases). Germline values: CDR1 MGHRA, CDR2 YSYEKL. The CDR3 covers 14 residues. The ends were cut back, 1 base at V and 3 bases at J, with 8 bases in the middle. This chain's CDR3 is CASSQGTGTDTQYF. The CDR3 DNA reads TGCGCCAGCAGCCAAGGTACAGGAACAGATACGCAGTATTTT.

This rearrangement joins TRBV6-5 to TRBJ2-5, with D unclear. The germline gives CDR1 MNHEY, CDR2 SVGAGI. The CDR3 spans 11 residues. The V end lost 4 bases, the J end lost 4 bases, and 4 bases lay between the germline ends. The CDR3 DNA sequence: TGTGCCAGCAGTTTGAGAGAGACCCAGTACTTC. This codes for CASSLRETQYF.

In its sample, this clone was seen once. The CDR3 region has the DNA TGTGCCTGGAGTCAATGGGACACCCGGGGGGCCAACGTCCTGACTTTC. Protein product: CAWSQWDTRGANVLTF. The rearrangement links TRBV30 to TRBJ2-6; D perhaps matches TRBD1 (6 bases). The CDR3 loop spans 16 amino acids. The V gene lost 2 bases and the J gene lost 4 bases, with 15 bases spanning the gap. Germline CDR1 GTSNPN, CDR2 SVGIG (reference sequence).

The V call is TRBV5-7, the J call TRBJ2-4; D assignment may be TRBD1 or TRBD2 (6 bases each). TRBV5-7 is reported as an ORF; its role is uncertain. The CDR3 length is 16 residues. V was trimmed by 1 base and J by 3 bases, leaving 14 bases between them. CDR3 DNA sequence: TGTGCCAGCAGCTTGAGGGTCAGGGGAGGCAAAAACATTCAGTACTTC. The encoded protein is CASSLRVRGGKNIQYF.